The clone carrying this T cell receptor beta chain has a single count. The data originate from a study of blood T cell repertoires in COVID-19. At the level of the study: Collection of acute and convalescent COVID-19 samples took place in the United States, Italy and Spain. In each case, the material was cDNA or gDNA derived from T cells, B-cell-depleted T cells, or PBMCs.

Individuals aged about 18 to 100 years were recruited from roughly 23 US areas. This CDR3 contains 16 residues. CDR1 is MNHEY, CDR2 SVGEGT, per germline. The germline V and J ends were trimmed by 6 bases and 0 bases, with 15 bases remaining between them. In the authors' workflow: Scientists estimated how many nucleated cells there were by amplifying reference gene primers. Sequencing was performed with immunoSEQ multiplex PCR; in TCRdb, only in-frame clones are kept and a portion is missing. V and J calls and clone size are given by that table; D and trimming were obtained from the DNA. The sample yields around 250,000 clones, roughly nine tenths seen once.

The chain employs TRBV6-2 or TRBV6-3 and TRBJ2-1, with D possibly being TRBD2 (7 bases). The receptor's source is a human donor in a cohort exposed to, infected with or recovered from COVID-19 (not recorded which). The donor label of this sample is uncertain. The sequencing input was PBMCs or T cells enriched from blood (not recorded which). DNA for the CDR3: TGTGCCAGCAGCCCCTCACGGGGGGCCTCCTACAATGAGCAGTTCTTC. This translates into CASSPSRGASYNEQFF.